This entry lists 21 T cell receptor beta chains sequenced from one sample in a study of blood T cell repertoires in COVID-19. Generated by immunoSEQ multiplex PCR, the TCRdb table keeps only in-frame clones and is missing some. The profile shows some 180,000 clones, roughly 76% of them singletons. Sequencing was done on a sample of peripheral blood. The source is a woman between 45 and 60 years old with active or convalescent COVID-19.

CDR3: CASTPGPNEKLFF. CDR3 in DNA: TGTGCCAGCACCCCGGGTCCTAATGAAAAACTGTTTTTT. The chain is built from TRBV5-5 and TRBJ1-4; D gene ambiguous. The CDR3 is made up of 13 amino acids. The germline V gene encodes CDR1 SGHKS and CDR2 YYEKEE (reference sequence). The V end was cut by 6 bases, the J end by 3 bases, with 9 bases between.

The chain links TRBV18 to TRBJ2-7, with D possibly being TRBD2 (5 bases). CDR3 length: 11 amino acids. V was clipped by 5 bases and J by 8 bases, with 10 bases between them. Germline-derived CDR1 and CDR2 are KGHSH and LQKENI. This CDR3 reads CASSARGQQYF. Here the CDR3 DNA reads TGTGCCAGCTCAGCTCGAGGGCAGCAGTACTTC.

CDR3 residues: CASSSGGGQETQYF. DNA of the CDR3: TGCGCCAGCAGCTCCGGGGGGGGGCAAGAGACCCAGTACTTC. This rearrangement joins TRBV5-1 to TRBJ2-5; 8 nucleotides match TRBD2. CDR1 is SGHRS, CDR2 YFSETQ, per germline. The CDR3 is 14 residues long. V was clipped by 3 bases and J by 2 bases; unmatched bases: 3.

The V and J genes are TRBV12-3 or TRBV12-4 and TRBJ2-5; D call uncertain. The V end lost 8 bases, the J end lost 0 bases, and 10 bases lay between the germline ends. The CDR3 is 13 residues long. CDR3 region: CASCLRHQETQYF. The CDR3 nucleotides read TGTGCCAGCTGCCTGCGGCACCAAGAGACCCAGTACTTC.

V usage is TRBV12-3 or TRBV12-4 and J usage is TRBJ1-1; D remains unclear. This CDR3 is 13 amino acids long. V was trimmed by 5 bases and J by 6 bases, leaving 13 bases between them. Written as DNA, the CDR3 is TGTGCCAGCAGTCTCCACGGGCGGGCTGAAGCTTTCTTT. Translating gives CASSLHGRAEAFF.

This clone has just one count. J is TRBJ2-2 and V is TRBV18; D not certain. Trimming took 2 bases from V and 3 from J, leaving 10 bases between them. The CDR3 has 15 residues. Germline CDR1 KGHSH, CDR2 LQKENI. CDR3 nucleotides: TGTGCCAGCTCACCAGGGTTAGCAGACACCGGGGAGCTGTTTTTT. Protein sequence: CASSPGLADTGELFF. Complete variable domain (other parts from reference TRBV18 and TRBJ2-2): NAGVMQNPRHLVRRRGQEARLRCSPMKGHSHVYWYRQLPEEGLKFMVYLQKENIIDESGMPKERFSAEFPKEGPSILRIQQVVRGDSAAYFCASSPGLADTGELFFGEGSRLTVL.

The chain combines TRBV30 with TRBJ1-5, with 7 bases aligning to TRBD1. The V gene's germline CDR1 is GTSNPN and CDR2 SVGIG (reference sequence). The CDR3 is 14 amino acids. V lost 2 bases, J lost 2 bases, and 3 bases stayed unmatched. CDR3 residues: CAWSYGQGNQPQHF. In DNA form, the CDR3 reads TGTGCCTGGAGTTACGGACAGGGCAATCAGCCCCAGCATTTT.

The V call is TRBV28, the J call TRBJ1-2; D might be TRBD1 (5 bases). Trimming pared 2 bases from V and 7 bases from J, leaving 17 bases between. Germline loops: CDR1 MDHEN, CDR2 SYDVKM. The CDR3 runs 15 residues. The CDR3 is CASSLKLRTSAGYTF. The CDR3 DNA is TGTGCCAGCAGTTTAAAGTTGAGGACATCGGCTGGCTACACCTTC.

The rearrangement links TRBV3-1 (or the pseudogene TRBV3-2) to TRBJ1-4, with a tentative D call TRBD1 (6 bases). The CDR3 loop spans 14 amino acids. Trimming pared 3 bases from V and 4 bases from J, leaving 9 bases between. The germline V gene has CDR1 LGHDT and CDR2 YNNKEL (reference sequence). The CDR3 protein is CASSHLQGNEKLFF. In DNA, the CDR3 is TGTGCCAGCAGCCACCTACAGGGTAATGAAAAACTGTTTTTT.

A few counts support this clone. V and J are TRBV27 and TRBJ1-1, with D maybe TRBD1 (6 bases). From germline, CDR1 is MNHEY and CDR2 SMNVEV (reference sequence). The CDR3 extends over 13 amino acids. V was shortened by 7 bases and J by 3 bases, with 12 bases between the two germline ends. CDR3 residues: CASTPRGYTEAFF. The CDR3 DNA follows: TGTGCCAGCACCCCGAGGGGGTACACTGAAGCTTTCTTT.

In DNA form, the CDR3 reads TGTGCCATCAGTGAAAGTAACATGAACACTGAAGCTTTCTTT. Protein sequence: CAISESNMNTEAFF. The rearrangement joins TRBV10-3 to TRBJ1-1, with D unresolved. V shed 3 bases and J shed 0 bases, with 8 bases lying between them. Germline values: CDR1 ENHRY, CDR2 SYGVKD. This CDR3 is 14 amino acids long.

The V call is TRBV3-1 (or the pseudogene TRBV3-2), the J call TRBJ2-2, with D uncertain. Trimming took 4 bases from V and 7 from J, leaving 10 bases between them. The germline CDR1 and CDR2 sequences are LGHDT and YNNKEL (reference sequence). CDR3 size: 13 residues. The CDR3 loop reads CASSPAPFGELFF. Here the CDR3 DNA reads TGTGCCAGCAGCCCAGCGCCTTTCGGGGAGCTGTTTTTT.

Comments on this clone: The same CDR3 can be traced to other DNA sequences in this sample. The V call is TRBV30, the J call TRBJ1-1, with D unresolved. Trimming left V 3 bases short and J 4 bases short, with 6 bases between. CDR3 size: 11 residues. Per germline, CDR1 GTSNPN and CDR2 SVGIG (reference sequence). In DNA, the CDR3 is TGTGCCTGGAGCCCAGGCACTGAAGCTTTCTTT. It translates to CAWSPGTEAFF.

V is TRBV7-3 and J is TRBJ2-1, with D possibly TRBD2 on 6 matching bases. The ends were cut back, 6 bases at V and 0 bases at J, with 12 bases in the middle. The V gene's germline CDR1 is SGHTA and CDR2 FQGTGA. The CDR3 is made up of 15 amino acids. CDR3 residues: CASSIAVSSYNEQFF. The CDR3 coding sequence is TGTGCCAGCAGTATAGCGGTAAGCTCCTACAATGAGCAGTTCTTC.

The chain combines TRBV5-1 with TRBJ2-5, with D tentatively TRBD1 (7 bases). In germline, CDR1 is SGHRS, CDR2 YFSETQ. The ends were cut back, 2 bases at V and 5 bases at J, with 19 bases in the middle. The CDR3 loop spans 16 amino acids. The CDR3 loop reads CASSFGGQTGRETQYF. CDR3 nucleotide sequence: TGCGCCAGCAGCTTTGGGGGGCAGACAGGGCGGGAGACCCAGTACTTC.

CDR3 loop: CASSKNGLAGNEQFF. CDR3 DNA: TGTGCCAGCAGCAAGAACGGACTAGCAGGCAATGAGCAGTTCTTC. The chain recombines TRBV6-2 or TRBV6-3 with TRBJ2-1, with 8 bases aligning to TRBD2. The CDR3 totals 15 residues. CDR1 is MNHEY, CDR2 SVGEGT, per germline. With 6 bases clipped from V and 6 bases from J, the junction kept 10 bases outside the gene matches.

The chain joins TRBV20-1 to TRBJ2-7, with D unresolved. Germline CDR1 reads DFQATT; CDR2 reads SNEGSKA (reference sequence). The CDR3 contains 11 residues. The V gene lost 1 base and the J gene lost 5 bases, with 6 bases spanning the gap. The CDR3 is CSARAVDEQYF. CDR3 nucleotides: TGCAGTGCTAGAGCGGTTGACGAGCAGTACTTC.

This chain uses TRBV15 with TRBJ2-5; 12 nucleotides agree with TRBD2. The CDR3 extends over 18 amino acids. The V and J ends lost 4 bases and 3 bases, in that order; junction bases with no gene match: 12. CDR1 is LNHNV, CDR2 YYDKDF, per germline (reference sequence). CDR3 region: CATSTRASGRAAEETQYF. CDR3 DNA: TGTGCCACCAGCACGAGGGCTAGCGGGAGGGCCGCTGAAGAGACCCAGTACTTC.

V and J are TRBV27 and TRBJ1-2; 11 positions agree with TRBD1. The germline V gene has CDR1 MNHEY and CDR2 SMNVEV (reference sequence). J was trimmed by 3 bases and V by 5 bases; bases with no gene match: 5. The CDR3 length is 15 residues. This CDR3 is CASSPWDRGDYGYTF. The CDR3 region has the DNA TGTGCCAGCAGTCCATGGGACAGGGGGGACTATGGCTACACCTTC.

The chain joins TRBV21-1 to TRBJ2-7; the table's D call, TRBD1, has no DNA check behind it. TRBV21-1 is a documented pseudogene. CDR3 length: 14 residues. The CDR3 loop reads CASSTGHNTYEQYF. For the CDR3, the DNA is TGTGCCAGCAGCACGGGACACAATACCTACGAGCAGTACTTC.

The chain has TRBV4-2 and TRBJ2-7; 8 bases fit TRBD2. V lost 0 bases, J lost 3 bases, and 7 bases stayed unmatched. The CDR3 spans 16 residues. The germline gives CDR1 LGHNA, CDR2 YNFKEQ. The CDR3 DNA is TGTGCCAGCAGCCAAGATGTCGGGACTAGTGACTACGAGCAGTACTTC. Translating gives CASSQDVGTSDYEQYF.